Below are 31 T cell receptor beta chains sequenced from a single sample in a study of blood T cell repertoires in COVID-19. Generated by immunoSEQ multiplex PCR, the TCRdb table keeps only in-frame clones and is missing some. The data contain fewer than 200,000 clones, roughly 80% of them singletons. The material sequenced was peripheral blood. These receptors were obtained from a man aged 55 to 70 with acute or convalescent COVID-19.

The chain uses TRBV2 and TRBJ2-7, with 11 nucleotides matching TRBD1. Losses at the gene ends were 6 bases for V and 3 bases for J; bases not matched to a gene: 4. The CDR3 has 14 amino acids. Germline CDR1 reads SNHLY; CDR2 reads FYNNEI. The CDR3 protein is CASRFGTGGYEQYF. In DNA form, the CDR3 reads TGTGCCAGCAGGTTTGGGACAGGGGGCTACGAGCAGTACTTC.

The rearrangement uses TRBV24-1 and TRBJ2-1, with TRBD1 matching over 8 bases. This CDR3 contains 16 residues. After removal of 3 bases from V and 7 bases from J, the junction contained 10 bases not matched to a gene. The germline gives CDR1 KGHDR, CDR2 SFDVKD. This CDR3 is CATSDPTGAEWNEQFF. The CDR3 nucleotides read TGTGCCACCAGTGATCCGACAGGGGCAGAATGGAATGAGCAGTTCTTC.

This CDR3 reads CASSNGGSGANVLTF. The CDR3 DNA is TGTGCCAGTAGTAACGGGGGCTCTGGGGCCAACGTCCTGACTTTC. The V and J genes are TRBV19 and TRBJ2-6, with D possibly matching TRBD2 (6 bases). The V and J ends lost 4 bases and 0 bases respectively, with 7 bases between them. The CDR3 totals 15 residues. Per the germline V gene, CDR1 is LNHDA and CDR2 is SQIVND (reference sequence).

Remarks on this clone: This may be a read error: a much more frequent sequence differs by one nucleotide. The chain carries TRBV19 and TRBJ1-1; 10 bases map to TRBD1. The V segment lost 9 bases and the J segment 1 base; nucleotides outside the gene matches: 2. CDR1 LNHDA and CDR2 SQIVND come from the germline V gene (reference sequence). CDR3 length: 13 amino acids. CDR3 coding DNA: TGTGCCAGCGGGGACAGGGGGAACACTGAAGCTTTCTTT. Amino acids: CASGDRGNTEAFF.

The chain links TRBV19 to TRBJ1-5; D unclear. Germline V CDR1 and CDR2: LNHDA, SQIVND (reference sequence). The ends were cut back, 7 bases at V and 5 bases at J, with 9 bases in the middle. This CDR3 contains 12 residues. The CDR3 DNA is TGTGCCAGTAAAGACGGGGATCAGCCCCAGCATTTT. The encoded protein is CASKDGDQPQHF.

This clone occurred once. The rearrangement uses TRBV5-6 and TRBJ2-7; TRBD1 matches at 11 bases. Germline CDR1 reads SGHDT; CDR2 reads YYEEEE. This CDR3 region has 13 residues. The ends lost 2 bases at V and 6 bases at J; junction bases unmatched: 1. CDR3 protein: CASSFGTGGEQYF. The DNA for the CDR3 is TGTGCCAGCAGCTTCGGGACAGGGGGCGAGCAGTACTTC. The full variable domain, its missing parts supplied by reference TRBV5-6 and TRBJ2-7, is DAGVTQSPTHLIKTRGQQVTLRCSPKSGHDTVSWYQQALGQGPQFIFQYYEEEERQRGNFPDRFSGHQFPNYSSELNVNALLLGDSALYLCASSFGTGGEQYFGPGTRLTVT.

J is TRBJ1-5 and V is TRBV4-1, with no clear D. The V end lost 1 base, the J end lost 3 bases, and 10 bases lay between the germline ends. Germline CDR1 and CDR2: MGHRA and YSYEKL. CDR3 length: 15 amino acids. The CDR3 nucleotides are TGCGCCAGCAGCCAAGGTCTGGGCCTCAATCAGCCCCAGCATTTT. This sequence encodes CASSQGLGLNQPQHF.

In this sample, this clone turned up a few times. This rearrangement joins TRBV18 to TRBJ2-7; 8 bases map to TRBD1. The CDR3 covers 15 residues. Trimming at V came to 3 bases and at J to 5 bases, leaving 9 bases not matched to a gene. Germline V CDR1 and CDR2: KGHSH, LQKENI. CDR3 DNA sequence: TGTGCCAGCTCACCCTACGGACAGGGCATCGACGAGCAGTACTTC. Amino acid sequence: CASSPYGQGIDEQYF.

This rearrangement joins TRBV6-5 to TRBJ1-5, with 7 positions matching TRBD1. J gave up 7 bases and V 2 bases, and 5 bases lay outside the gene matches. The germline V gene has CDR1 MNHEY and CDR2 SVGAGI. This CDR3 has 14 amino acids. The DNA of the CDR3 is TGTGCCAGCAGTTACAGCGACAGGGAACAGCCCCAGCATTTT. Translating it yields CASSYSDREQPQHF.

The chain is built from TRBV11-3 and TRBJ2-1; no definite D call. With 0 bases removed from V and 10 bases from J, the gap between germline ends came to 13 bases. CDR3 length equals 14 residues. The germline V gene has CDR1 SGHNT and CDR2 YENEEA. The CDR3 sequence is CASSLDPTGREQFF. CDR3 coding DNA: TGTGCCAGCAGCTTAGATCCGACGGGTCGAGAGCAGTTCTTC. The full variable domain, in which reference TRBV11-3 and TRBJ2-1 provide the parts outside the CDR3, is EAGVVQSPRYKIIEKKQPVAFWCNPISGHNTLYWYLQNLGQGPELLIRYENEEAVDDSQLPKDRFSAERLKGVDSTLKIQPAELGDSAVYLCASSLDPTGREQFFGPGTRLTVL.

The chain links TRBV10-3 to TRBJ2-5; D is possibly TRBD1 (6 bases). In germline, CDR1 is ENHRY, CDR2 SYGVKD. CDR3 length: 12 amino acids. The ends were cut back, 11 bases at V and 0 bases at J, with 10 bases in the middle. The CDR3 bases are TGTGCCGTTGGACAGAACCAAGAGACCCAGTACTTC. Its protein is CAVGQNQETQYF.

The genes are TRBV3-1 (or the pseudogene TRBV3-2) and TRBJ2-7, with D perhaps matching TRBD1 (5 bases). Deletions cut 4 bases from V and 4 bases from J, with 8 bases between. There are 12 residues in the CDR3. CDR1 is LGHDT, CDR2 YNNKEL, per germline (reference sequence). The CDR3 DNA sequence: TGTGCCAGCAGCCCGCAGGGATACGAGCAGTACTTC. Protein: CASSPQGYEQYF.

The chain combines TRBV6-2 or TRBV6-3 with TRBJ1-2, with 10 bases fitting TRBD1. The junction had 5 bases not matched to a gene; V was cut back by 6 bases and J by 4 bases. Per germline, CDR1 MNHEY and CDR2 SVGEGT. CDR3 length: 14 residues. CDR3 sequence reads: CASSLGTGAYGYTF. CDR3 bases: TGTGCCAGCAGCCTCGGGACAGGGGCCTATGGCTACACCTTC.

The rearrangement links TRBV4-1 to TRBJ2-7; 10 bases line up with TRBD2. This CDR3 spans 14 amino acids. V was clipped by 0 bases and J by 6 bases; unmatched bases: 2. Germline CDR1 is MGHRA and CDR2 is YSYEKL. The CDR3 is CASSQDRLAGEQYF. CDR3 coding DNA: TGCGCCAGCAGCCAAGATCGACTAGCGGGCGAGCAGTACTTC.

The chain joins TRBV19 to TRBJ1-1; D is unclear. Germline values: CDR1 LNHDA, CDR2 SQIVND (reference sequence). The germline V and J ends were trimmed by 7 bases and 0 bases, with 9 bases remaining between them. This CDR3 comprises 13 residues. CDR3 amino acids: CASNGYMNTEAFF. In nucleotides, the CDR3 is TGTGCCAGTAACGGTTATATGAACACTGAAGCTTTCTTT.

The V and J genes are TRBV18 and TRBJ2-1; TRBD1 matches 9 bases. CDR1 and CDR2 (germline): KGHSH, LQKENI. Trimming cost V 6 bases and J 6 bases; bases outside gene matches: 21. This CDR3 is 19 amino acids long. CDR3 sequence (DNA): TGTGCCAGCTCCCCAATTGCCCTCCAGGACAGGGGCAAGGGCAATGAGCAGTTCTTC. Amino acid sequence: CASSPIALQDRGKGNEQFF.

The sample holds a few counts of this clone. The chain carries TRBV19 and TRBJ2-7, with TRBD1 matching 8 bases. V was pared by 7 bases and J by 2 bases, with 7 bases of the junction left unmatched. The CDR3 has 14 amino acids. From germline, CDR1 is LNHDA and CDR2 SQIVND (reference sequence). The CDR3 DNA reads TGTGCCAGTAACCCGGGACAGGATACCTACGAGCAGTACTTC. It specifies CASNPGQDTYEQYF.

This clone was seen a single time. The chain links TRBV13 to TRBJ2-5; 9 bases align to TRBD2. Germline V gene data show CDR1 as PRHDT and CDR2 as FYEKMQ (reference sequence). The CDR3 consists of 17 residues. J lost 1 base, V lost 0 bases, and 6 bases had no gene match. The CDR3 loop is CASSLGPSGAPQETQYF. CDR3 DNA: TGTGCCAGCAGCTTAGGACCTAGCGGGGCGCCCCAAGAGACCCAGTACTTC.

The chain uses TRBV19 and TRBJ1-1; maybe TRBD1 (6 bases). The germline V gene encodes CDR1 LNHDA and CDR2 SQIVND (reference sequence). The CDR3 length is 16 residues. Trimming removed 3 bases from V and 1 base from J, with 15 bases in between. CDR3 nucleotides: TGTGCCAGTAGTATGGGGGCCAGGGGCGGGAACACTGAAGCTTTCTTT. Amino acid sequence: CASSMGARGGNTEAFF.

The genes are TRBV15 and TRBJ1-1; D possibly corresponds to TRBD1 (6 bases). The CDR3 extends over 14 amino acids. V was shortened by 5 bases and J by 1 base, with 11 bases between the two germline ends. Germline loops: CDR1 LNHNV, CDR2 YYDKDF (reference sequence). In nucleotides, the CDR3 is TGTGCCACCAGCGGTCGGACAGAGAACACTGAAGCTTTCTTT. This translates into CATSGRTENTEAFF.

This clone was observed many times. The gene calls are TRBV7-6 and TRBJ2-7; D is perhaps TRBD2 (5 bases). CDR3 length: 16 amino acids. Germline V gives CDR1 SGHVS, CDR2 FNYEAQ. V lost 4 bases and J lost 1, with 17 bases in between. The DNA for the CDR3 is TGTGCCAGCAGCTCGGAAGGAGGAAAACCTTCCTACGAGCAGTACTTC. This codes for CASSSEGGKPSYEQYF.

J is TRBJ2-7 and V is TRBV9; D is possibly TRBD1 (7 bases). The CDR3 loop spans 15 amino acids. The germline CDR1 and CDR2 sequences are SGDLS and YYNGEE. V dropped 0 bases and J dropped 4 bases, with 14 bases sitting between them. As DNA, the CDR3 is TGTGCCAGCAGCGTAGCAGGAGGGGGCGGTTACGAGCAGTACTTC. Its translation: CASSVAGGGGYEQYF.

The chain uses TRBV5-1 and TRBJ1-1; 7 bases line up with TRBD1. The CDR3 contains 14 residues. Looked up from germline, CDR1 is SGHRS and CDR2 is YFSETQ. Trimming removed 4 bases from V and 5 bases from J; junction bases left unmatched: 8. The CDR3, as DNA: TGCGCCAGCAGCCCCCACGGGACAGAAACTGAAGCTTTCTTT. Protein product: CASSPHGTETEAFF. Full variable domain (remainder filled in from reference TRBV5-1 and TRBJ1-1): KAGVTQTPRYLIKTRGQQVTLSCSPISGHRSVSWYQQTPGQGLQFLFEYFSETQRNKGNFPGRFSGRQFSNSRSEMNVSTLELGDSALYLCASSPHGTETEAFFGQGTRLTVV.

Here the CDR3 DNA reads TGTGCCAGCAGCCAACTACGGGGCTACGAGCAGTACTTC. As protein: CASSQLRGYEQYF. The chain has TRBV3-1 (or the pseudogene TRBV3-2) and TRBJ2-7; D is perhaps TRBD2 (5 bases). Germline V gene data show CDR1 as LGHDT and CDR2 as YNNKEL (reference sequence). V dropped 2 bases and J dropped 3 bases, with 8 bases sitting between them. This CDR3 is built from 13 residues.

The chain uses TRBV3-1 (or the pseudogene TRBV3-2) and TRBJ2-1, with 10 bases aligning to TRBD2. The CDR3 sequence is 18 residues long. Trimming at V came to 1 base and at J to 8 bases, leaving 14 bases not matched to a gene. Germline CDR1 LGHDT, CDR2 YNNKEL (reference sequence). In DNA, the CDR3 is TGTGCCAGCAGCCAAGGCCTAGCGGGGGAGCAGGGTATGGATGAGCAGTTCTTC. It codes for CASSQGLAGEQGMDEQFF.

Note on this clone: Other nucleotide sequences in the sample specify the same CDR3. CDR3 in amino acids: CASSFRLAGGQNEQFF. The DNA of the CDR3 is TGCGCCAGCAGCTTTAGACTAGCGGGGGGGCAGAATGAGCAGTTCTTC. This chain uses TRBV5-1 with TRBJ2-1; 14 bases match TRBD2. The CDR3 has 16 amino acids. V lost 2 bases to trimming and J lost 7 bases; unmatched junction nucleotides: 5. Germline V gives CDR1 SGHRS, CDR2 YFSETQ.

V usage is TRBV6-5 and J usage is TRBJ2-1, with 9 bases aligning to TRBD1. V lost 7 bases, J lost 6 bases, and 4 bases stayed unmatched. Germline CDR1 and CDR2: MNHEY and SVGAGI. The CDR3 extends over 13 amino acids. The CDR3 region is CASTGQGINEQFF. DNA for the CDR3: TGTGCCAGCACGGGACAGGGTATCAATGAGCAGTTCTTC.

CDR3: CASSLGQGFYGYTF. The CDR3 coding sequence is TGCGCCAGCAGCTTGGGACAGGGCTTCTATGGCTACACCTTC. The V gene is TRBV5-1, the J gene TRBJ1-2; 7 nucleotides match TRBD1. CDR1 is SGHRS and CDR2 is YFSETQ in the germline V gene. The length of the CDR3 is 14 residues. V was pared by 0 bases and J by 4 bases, with 3 bases of the junction left unmatched.

This clone was detected only a few times. The chain has TRBV5-1 and TRBJ1-1; D is uncertain. V was trimmed by 2 bases and J by 3 bases, leaving 8 bases between them. There are 13 residues in the CDR3. Looked up from germline, CDR1 is SGHRS and CDR2 is YFSETQ. CDR3 amino acids: CASSLRSHTEAFF. CDR3 in DNA: TGCGCCAGCAGCTTACGGTCCCACACTGAAGCTTTCTTT.

As regards this clone: The DNA is left out, because the CDR3 cannot be placed on it with certainty; the CDR3 is given as TCRdb lists it. The chain employs TRBV9 and TRBJ2-1; the D call TRBD1 from the table was never checked on the DNA. The CDR3 is 17 amino acids in total, end residues counted. Germline V lookup: CDR1 SGDLS, CDR2 YYNGEE. CDR3 sequence reads: CASSVGPGQGASPEQFF.

The V call is TRBV7-2, the J call TRBJ2-3, with D possibly being TRBD1 (5 bases). V was trimmed by 5 bases and J by 4 bases, leaving 13 bases between them. CDR1 is SGHTA and CDR2 is FQGNSA in the germline V gene. This CDR3 comprises 14 residues. CDR3 sequence reads: CASSLDSLADTQYF. In DNA form, the CDR3 reads TGTGCCAGCAGCCTTGACAGCCTTGCAGATACGCAGTATTTT. The full variable domain, rest sourced from reference TRBV7-2 and TRBJ2-3, is GAGVSQSPSNKVTEKGKDVELRCDPISGHTALYWYRQSLGQGLEFLIYFQGNSAPDKSGLPSDRFSAERTGGSVSTLTIQRTQQEDSAVYLCASSLDSLADTQYFGPGTRLTVL.